What follows are 27 T cell receptor beta chains derived from one specimen sequenced in a study of T cell responses to AZD1222 COVID-19 vaccine. Sequencing was performed with immunoSEQ multiplex PCR; in TCRdb, only in-frame clones are kept and a portion is missing. There are about 25,000 clones in the sample; 80% to 90% occur only once, and under 35% lies in the top ten. Material: peripheral blood, obtained 28 days after the second AZD1222 dose. These receptors were taken from an adult who received the AZD1222 COVID-19 vaccine.

The genes are TRBV4-1 and TRBJ1-2, with D tentatively TRBD1 (6 bases). Germline V gene sequence: CDR1 MGHRA, CDR2 YSYEKL. Trimming stripped 0 bases from V and 3 bases from J, with 11 bases between. This CDR3 contains 15 residues. The CDR3 protein is CASSQDRGVDYGYTF. The CDR3 DNA reads TGCGCCAGCAGCCAAGATAGGGGGGTAGACTATGGCTACACCTTC.

The chain combines TRBV5-1 with TRBJ2-7; TRBD2 matches 11 bases. With V trimmed by 4 bases and J by 5 bases, 5 bases remained unmatched. The CDR3 is 14 residues long. Looked up from germline, CDR1 is SGHRS and CDR2 is YFSETQ. The CDR3 loop reads CASSTLAGGNEQYF. CDR3 in DNA: TGCGCCAGCAGCACTCTAGCGGGAGGCAACGAGCAGTACTTC.

V is TRBV5-8 and J is TRBJ2-7, with D possibly TRBD1 on 5 matching bases. This CDR3 spans 15 amino acids. Trimming left V 4 bases short and J 2 bases short, with 16 bases between. Germline lookup yields CDR1 SGHTS and CDR2 YDEGEE. DNA of the CDR3: TGTGCCAGCAGCCGGCGCACGGCGGACACCTACGAGCAGTACTTC. Amino acids: CASSRRTADTYEQYF. The variable domain in full, completed from reference TRBV5-8 and TRBJ2-7, reads EAGVTQSPTHLIKTRGQQATLRCSPISGHTSVYWYQQALGLGLQFLLWYDEGEERNRGNFPPRFSGRQFPNYSSELNVNALELEDSALYLCASSRRTADTYEQYFGPGTRLTVT.

The chain links TRBV27 to TRBJ2-5, with 11 bases fitting TRBD2. Germline V gives CDR1 MNHEY, CDR2 SMNVEV (reference sequence). V lost 5 bases to trimming and J lost 2 bases; unmatched junction nucleotides: 7. The length of the CDR3 is 16 residues. The CDR3 spells CASSPLAGGGQETQYF. The CDR3 DNA reads TGTGCCAGCAGTCCATTAGCGGGAGGGGGACAAGAGACCCAGTACTTC.

The J gene is TRBJ2-6, the V gene TRBV4-2; 8 nucleotides agree with TRBD1. The germline V gene has CDR1 LGHNA and CDR2 YNFKEQ. CDR3 length equals 17 residues. V trimming: 2 bases; J trimming: 2 bases; junction bases outside the gene matches: 5. This CDR3 reads CASSQTIQGAGANVLTF. The CDR3 DNA sequence: TGTGCCAGCAGCCAAACTATACAGGGGGCTGGGGCCAACGTCCTGACTTTC.

This sequence joins TRBV30 and TRBJ2-1; 9 bases agree with TRBD2. The germline V gene has CDR1 GTSNPN and CDR2 SVGIG (reference sequence). The V segment lost 2 bases and the J segment 8 bases; nucleotides outside the gene matches: 10. This CDR3 is built from 15 residues. As DNA, the CDR3 is TGTGCCTGGAGTAATGGCGGGAGGGCCCTAGATGAGCAGTTCTTC. Translated, it gives CAWSNGGRALDEQFF. The whole variable domain, remainder taken from reference TRBV30 and TRBJ2-1, is SQTIHQWPATLVQPVGSPLSLECTVEGTSNPNLYWYRQAAGRGLQLLFYSVGIGQISSEVPQNLSASRPQDRQFILSSKKLLLSDSGFYLCAWSNGGRALDEQFFGPGTRLTVL.

V and J are TRBV5-1 and TRBJ1-2; TRBD1 might be the D (5 bases). The V gene lost 4 bases and the J gene lost 7 bases, with 20 bases spanning the gap. Germline CDR1 SGHRS, CDR2 YFSETQ. This CDR3 comprises 15 residues. The CDR3 DNA reads TGCGCCAGCAGCCTCGGCGGGGGTATGAGAGGTGGCTACACCTTC. It translates to CASSLGGGMRGGYTF. Supplemented by reference TRBV5-1 and TRBJ1-2, the full variable domain reads KAGVTQTPRYLIKTRGQQVTLSCSPISGHRSVSWYQQTPGQGLQFLFEYFSETQRNKGNFPGRFSGRQFSNSRSEMNVSTLELGDSALYLCASSLGGGMRGGYTFGSGTRLTVV.

V is TRBV4-2 and J is TRBJ2-5; TRBD2 matches at 8 bases. Germline V CDR1 and CDR2: LGHNA, YNFKEQ. This CDR3 contains 15 residues. The V and J ends lost 4 bases and 7 bases, in that order; junction bases with no gene match: 11. The CDR3 loop reads CASSLTGAGDRTQYF. CDR3 DNA: TGTGCCAGCAGCCTCACCGGAGCGGGAGATCGGACCCAGTACTTC.

V gene TRBV27 combines with J gene TRBJ1-2, with D possibly being TRBD1 (5 bases). The CDR3 loop spans 13 amino acids. V shed 0 bases and J shed 8 bases, with 10 bases lying between them. Germline assignment: CDR1 MNHEY and CDR2 SMNVEV (reference sequence). CDR3 protein: CASSLSRASGYTF. DNA for the CDR3: TGTGCCAGCAGTTTATCCAGGGCTTCCGGCTACACCTTC.

The chain recombines TRBV28 with TRBJ2-5; TRBD2 matches 11 bases. V was clipped by 2 bases and J by 3 bases; unmatched bases: 11. CDR1 and CDR2 (germline): MDHEN, SYDVKM. The CDR3 is 18 residues long. The chain's CDR3 is CASSLGLASGRLEETQYF. Written as DNA, the CDR3 is TGTGCCAGCAGTTTAGGCTTAGCTAGCGGGAGGCTGGAAGAGACCCAGTACTTC.

The chain uses TRBV28 and TRBJ1-1; unclear D gene. In germline, CDR1 is MDHEN, CDR2 SYDVKM. CDR3 length equals 13 residues. Trimming stripped 6 bases from V and 0 bases from J, with 8 bases between. The CDR3 coding sequence is TGTGCCAGCAGGCCCACAGTGAACACTGAAGCTTTCTTT. Translation gives CASRPTVNTEAFF.

V and J are TRBV6-6 and TRBJ2-3, with 7 bases aligning to TRBD2. Germline V gene sequence: CDR1 MNHNY, CDR2 SVGAGI (reference sequence). This CDR3 is 14 amino acids long. The V and J ends lost 2 bases and 2 bases, in that order; junction bases with no gene match: 1. The CDR3 is CASSYSGDTDTQYF. CDR3 DNA: TGTGCCAGCAGTTACAGCGGGGACACAGATACGCAGTATTTT.

V usage is TRBV5-4 and J usage is TRBJ2-5; D ambiguous. From germline, CDR1 is SGHNT and CDR2 YYREEE (reference sequence). The V gene lost 3 bases and the J gene lost 3 bases, with 6 bases spanning the gap. CDR3 length: 12 amino acids. The CDR3 nucleotides read TGTGCCAGCAGCTCGGTGGAAGAGACCCAGTACTTC. The encoded protein is CASSSVEETQYF.

The rearrangement uses TRBV11-2 and TRBJ1-4; no reliable D call. Germline V gene data show CDR1 as SGHAT and CDR2 as FQNNGV. This CDR3 contains 14 residues. The V end was cut by 6 bases, the J end by 7 bases, with 15 bases between. DNA of the CDR3: TGTGCCAGCAGTACTTGGAACGGAGCTGAAAAACTGTTTTTT. It encodes CASSTWNGAEKLFF.

The chain carries TRBV5-1 and TRBJ2-6; 10 bases are a match to TRBD2. V lost 0 bases to trimming and J lost 0 bases; unmatched junction nucleotides: 3. Germline CDR1 and CDR2: SGHRS and YFSETQ. CDR3 length: 18 residues. The CDR3 protein is CASSLEASGGSGANVLTF. In nucleotides, the CDR3 is TGCGCCAGCAGCTTGGAGGCTAGCGGGGGCTCTGGGGCCAACGTCCTGACTTTC.

The chain couples TRBV25-1 to TRBJ2-7; TRBD1 matches 9 bases. The CDR3 runs to 18 residues. CDR1 is MGHDK, CDR2 SYGVNS, per germline. J lost 1 base, V lost 3 bases, and 13 bases had no gene match. The CDR3 nucleotides read TGTGCCAGCAGTGATGATGGGACAGGGAACCCCTGGTCCTACGAGCAGTACTTC. Encoded protein: CASSDDGTGNPWSYEQYF.

The chain joins TRBV5-8 to TRBJ2-7, with D possibly TRBD2 on 5 matching bases. Trimming took off 2 bases at V and 3 bases at J, with 6 bases between the two ends. CDR3 length equals 12 residues. Germline lookup yields CDR1 SGHTS and CDR2 YDEGEE. The CDR3 protein is CASSFRDYEQYF. DNA for the CDR3: TGTGCCAGCAGCTTCCGGGACTACGAGCAGTACTTC.

V is TRBV5-1 and J is TRBJ2-2; D is uncertain. Per germline, CDR1 SGHRS and CDR2 YFSETQ. Trimming shortened V by 4 bases and J by 6 bases, and 10 bases separated the two germline ends. This CDR3 is built from 13 residues. The CDR3 DNA sequence: TGCGCCAGCAGCGTGGGGATGGCCGGGGAGCTGTTTTTT. Residues: CASSVGMAGELFF.

The V gene is TRBV28, the J gene TRBJ2-2; possibly TRBD1 for D (6 bases). CDR1 is MDHEN and CDR2 is SYDVKM in the germline V gene. Trimming pared 5 bases from V and 1 base from J, leaving 11 bases between. The CDR3 runs 15 residues. The CDR3 is CASSPTDRNTGELFF. CDR3 DNA: TGTGCCAGCAGTCCGACGGACAGGAACACCGGGGAGCTGTTTTTT.

The CDR3: CASSSAGQIGYEQYF. Written as DNA, the CDR3 is TGTGCCAGCAGTTCTGCCGGACAGATTGGCTACGAGCAGTACTTC. The chain joins TRBV5-6 to TRBJ2-7; TRBD1 might be the D (6 bases). The V and J ends lost 5 bases and 3 bases respectively, with 18 bases between them. The CDR3 length is 15 residues. Germline V lookup: CDR1 SGHDT, CDR2 YYEEEE.

This chain joins TRBV15 and TRBJ1-1; D is unclear. CDR1 and CDR2 (germline): LNHNV, YYDKDF (reference sequence). The ends were cut back, 2 bases at V and 1 base at J, with 5 bases in the middle. This CDR3 is built from 13 residues. The CDR3: CATSRNRNTEAFF. For the CDR3, the DNA is TGTGCCACCAGCAGAAACAGGAACACTGAAGCTTTCTTT. Full variable domain (outside the CDR3, taken from reference TRBV15 and TRBJ1-1): DAMVIQNPRYQVTQFGKPVTLSCSQTLNHNVMYWYQQKSSQAPKLLFHYYDKDFNNEADTPDNFQSRRPNTSFCFLDIRSPGLGDTAMYLCATSRNRNTEAFFGQGTRLTVV.

This rearrangement joins TRBV24-1 to TRBJ1-4; weak D call: TRBD1 (6 bases). V lost 3 bases to trimming and J lost 0 bases, with 16 bases between them. The germline V gene has CDR1 KGHDR and CDR2 SFDVKD. This CDR3 contains 18 residues. This CDR3 is CATSDHRATSATNEKLFF. CDR3 bases: TGTGCCACCAGTGATCACAGGGCGACCTCCGCAACTAATGAAAAACTGTTTTTT.

The chain carries TRBV4-3 and TRBJ1-1; D unclear. The germline V gene encodes CDR1 LGHNA and CDR2 YSLEER. The V end lost 0 bases, the J end lost 0 bases, and 5 bases lay between the germline ends. The CDR3 totals 14 residues. CDR3 sequence: CASSQDIVNTEAFF. The CDR3 DNA reads as TGCGCCAGCAGCCAAGATATAGTGAACACTGAAGCTTTCTTT.

This sequence joins TRBV9 and TRBJ2-7, with 9 bases that match TRBD1. V lost 3 bases and J lost 5; bases outside the gene matches: 3. This CDR3 is 13 amino acids long. Germline CDR1 and CDR2: SGDLS and YYNGEE. The CDR3 sequence: CASSGGDRDEQYF. CDR3 bases: TGTGCCAGCAGCGGGGGGGACAGGGACGAGCAGTACTTC.

The chain recombines TRBV10-2 with TRBJ2-1; tentatively, D is TRBD2 (6 bases). The CDR3 length is 13 residues. Germline V gives CDR1 WSHSY, CDR2 SAAADI. Between the trimmed V and J ends, which lost 8 bases and 9 bases, there was a span of 17 bases. The CDR3 DNA reads as TGCGCCAGCCTGGGACTTTCGGGCAGTGAGCAGTTCTTC. Its translation: CASLGLSGSEQFF.

This rearrangement joins TRBV7-8 to TRBJ2-5; TRBD2 aligns across 7 bases. This CDR3 comprises 14 residues. CDR1 and CDR2 (germline): SGHVS, FQNEAQ. V lost 6 bases and J lost 5; bases outside the gene matches: 9. This chain's CDR3 is CASSSASGIETQYF. Here the CDR3 DNA reads TGTGCCAGCAGTTCGGCCAGCGGGATCGAGACCCAGTACTTC.

This chain links TRBV9 with TRBJ1-2; no reliable D call. The CDR3 is 11 residues long. The V gene lost 3 bases and the J gene lost 9 bases, with 9 bases spanning the gap. The germline V gene has CDR1 SGDLS and CDR2 YYNGEE. CDR3 protein: CASSAGLSYTF. The CDR3 region has the DNA TGTGCCAGCAGCGCCGGATTAAGCTACACCTTC. Looking up the rest from reference TRBV9 and TRBJ1-2 gives the full variable domain: DSGVTQTPKHLITATGQRVTLRCSPRSGDLSVYWYQQSLDQGLQFLIQYYNGEERAKGNILERFSAQQFPDLHSELNLSSLELGDSALYFCASSAGLSYTFGSGTRLTVV.